These 14 T cell receptor beta chains share one sample of origin, sequenced in a study of blood T cell repertoires in COVID-19. Only in-frame clones appear in the TCRdb table, and some are missing; sequencing was by immunoSEQ multiplex PCR. Here the sample spans some 260,000 clones, over 80% being singletons. The sequencing input was peripheral blood. These receptors all come from a woman in her 70s with COVID-19, enrolled during active disease.

V usage is TRBV6-2 or TRBV6-3 and J usage is TRBJ1-5, with D tentatively TRBD1 (5 bases). The CDR3 runs to 15 residues. Germline V gives CDR1 MNHEY, CDR2 SVGEGT. With 1 base removed from V and 3 bases from J, the gap between germline ends came to 10 bases. The CDR3 loop is CASSYLDRYNQPQHF. In DNA, the CDR3 is TGTGCCAGCAGTTACTTAGACAGATACAATCAGCCCCAGCATTTT.

The J gene is TRBJ1-3, the V gene TRBV10-3; D not certain. The CDR3 is 12 residues long. The V end lost 3 bases, the J end lost 7 bases, and 7 bases lay between the germline ends. Germline CDR1 reads ENHRY; CDR2 reads SYGVKD. The CDR3 spells CAISDAANTIYF. The CDR3 nucleotides are TGTGCCATCAGTGATGCGGCCAACACCATATATTTT.

The chain is built from TRBV7-2 and TRBJ2-1; D is ambiguous. The CDR3 length is 11 residues. The V gene's germline CDR1 is SGHTA and CDR2 FQGNSA. V was pared by 5 bases and J by 5 bases, with 4 bases between. The CDR3, as DNA: TGTGCCAGCAGCCAGAACAATGAGCAGTTCTTC. It specifies CASSQNNEQFF.

CDR3 residues: CASSVPRGRWDEQYF. The CDR3 nucleotides are TGTGCCAGCAGCGTGCCCAGGGGGCGGTGGGACGAGCAGTACTTC. The rearrangement joins TRBV5-4 to TRBJ2-7; the match to TRBD1 covers 8 bases. The CDR3 length is 15 residues. CDR1 is SGHNT, CDR2 YYREEE, per germline (reference sequence). V dropped 4 bases and J dropped 5; count of bases not matched to a gene: 11.

This chain links TRBV5-1 with TRBJ1-5; D call uncertain. V lost 4 bases and J lost 1, with 6 bases in between. Germline CDR1 reads SGHRS; CDR2 reads YFSETQ. The CDR3 runs 13 residues. CDR3 DNA: TGCGCCAGCAGCCCGGGGAGCAATCAGCCCCAGCATTTT. Amino acids: CASSPGSNQPQHF. Supplemented by reference TRBV5-1 and TRBJ1-5, the full variable domain reads KAGVTQTPRYLIKTRGQQVTLSCSPISGHRSVSWYQQTPGQGLQFLFEYFSETQRNKGNFPGRFSGRQFSNSRSEMNVSTLELGDSALYLCASSPGSNQPQHFGDGTRLSIL.

The rearrangement links TRBV28 to TRBJ2-6; D is perhaps TRBD2 (5 bases). The CDR3 is 17 amino acids. V lost 5 bases and J 0 bases, leaving 14 bases between the germline ends. Germline V gene sequence: CDR1 MDHEN, CDR2 SYDVKM. The CDR3 coding sequence is TGTGCCAGCAGTAGGAGACTATCCTTCTCTGGGGCCAACGTCCTGACTTTC. It translates to CASSRRLSFSGANVLTF.

This chain uses TRBV18 with TRBJ1-2; 7 positions agree with TRBD1. The germline V gene encodes CDR1 KGHSH and CDR2 LQKENI. There are 16 residues in the CDR3. V lost 6 bases to trimming and J lost 8 bases; unmatched junction nucleotides: 18. CDR3 nucleotides: TGTGCCAGCTCCGACCAAGACGGTTTAACAGGGGACGGCTACACCTTC. It encodes CASSDQDGLTGDGYTF. Variable domain in full (rest from reference TRBV18 and TRBJ1-2): NAGVMQNPRHLVRRRGQEARLRCSPMKGHSHVYWYRQLPEEGLKFMVYLQKENIIDESGMPKERFSAEFPKEGPSILRIQQVVRGDSAAYFCASSDQDGLTGDGYTFGSGTRLTVV.

J is TRBJ2-7 and V is TRBV28; 8 bases line up with TRBD2. Trimming at V came to 7 bases and at J to 7 bases, leaving 15 bases not matched to a gene. The CDR3 is 15 amino acids. The germline CDR1 and CDR2 sequences are MDHEN and SYDVKM. The CDR3 nucleotides are TGTGCCAGCATTGATAGCGGGACCCCTTGGATAGAGCAGTACTTC. Translation gives CASIDSGTPWIEQYF.

This sequence joins TRBV7-9 and TRBJ2-5; TRBD1 is a possible D gene (5 bases). Germline V gene sequence: CDR1 SEHNR, CDR2 FQNEAQ (reference sequence). With 1 base removed from V and 5 bases from J, the gap between germline ends came to 14 bases. The CDR3 covers 15 residues. CDR3 nucleotide sequence: TGTGCCAGCAGCTTAGGCGCAGGGTTTATTGAGACCCAGTACTTC. It codes for CASSLGAGFIETQYF.

The V gene is TRBV9, the J gene TRBJ2-2; TRBD1 matches at 7 bases. The ends lost 5 bases at V and 7 bases at J; junction bases unmatched: 5. Germline CDR1 and CDR2: SGDLS and YYNGEE. CDR3 length: 13 residues. CDR3 region: CASRTGFHGELFF. In DNA, the CDR3 is TGTGCCAGCAGGACAGGGTTCCACGGGGAGCTGTTTTTT. The variable domain in full, with the rest retrieved from reference TRBV9 and TRBJ2-2, is DSGVTQTPKHLITATGQRVTLRCSPRSGDLSVYWYQQSLDQGLQFLIQYYNGEERAKGNILERFSAQQFPDLHSELNLSSLELGDSALYFCASRTGFHGELFFGEGSRLTVL.

The chain links TRBV28 to TRBJ2-2, with TRBD1 identical over 7 bases. V shed 9 bases and J 2 bases; nucleotides not matched to a gene: 9. The germline V gene encodes CDR1 MDHEN and CDR2 SYDVKM. The CDR3 sequence is 15 residues long. This CDR3 is CASQTGQRNTGELFF. CDR3 in DNA: TGTGCCAGTCAAACGGGACAGAGAAACACCGGGGAGCTGTTTTTT.

This chain connects TRBV9 to TRBJ1-6, with a possible D match to TRBD1 (5 bases). This CDR3 region has 14 residues. CDR1 is SGDLS and CDR2 is YYNGEE in the germline V gene. Trimming stripped 4 bases from V and 9 bases from J, with 14 bases between. CDR3 residues: CASSPETASSPLHF. The CDR3 coding sequence is TGTGCCAGCAGCCCGGAGACAGCGAGTTCACCCCTCCACTTT.

CDR3 in amino acids: CASSLRQGRNTEAFF. The CDR3 DNA reads TGTGCCAGCAGCCTACGACAGGGACGAAACACTGAAGCTTTCTTT. This chain connects TRBV5-4 to TRBJ1-1, with TRBD1 matching over 7 bases. The trim removed 4 bases at V and 2 bases at J, leaving 8 bases unmatched. Germline V gene lookup returns CDR1 SGHNT and CDR2 YYREEE (reference sequence). This CDR3 spans 15 amino acids. Using reference TRBV5-4 and TRBJ1-1 for the parts outside the CDR3, the full variable domain is ETGVTQSPTHLIKTRGQQVTLRCSSQSGHNTVSWYQQALGQGPQFIFQYYREEENGRGNFPPRFSGLQFPNYSSELNVNALELDDSALYLCASSLRQGRNTEAFFGQGTRLTVV.

The CDR3 region is CASSLLAGYGYTF. The DNA of the CDR3 is TGTGCCAGCAGTTTATTGGCGGGATATGGCTACACCTTC. The gene calls are TRBV28 and TRBJ1-2, with D hard to call. CDR1 and CDR2 (germline): MDHEN, SYDVKM. The ends were cut back, 1 base at V and 5 bases at J, with 8 bases in the middle. The CDR3 length is 13 residues.